These T cell receptor beta chains were read from a single sample in a study of blood T cells in healthy people across ages. TCRdb reprocessed the 5' RACE reads with MiXCR, giving one entry per CDR3 protein. The sample carries about 680,000 distinct CDR3 sequences, about half recorded once. Sample: blood. The receptors shown here come from a woman aged 60 to 75 in good health. Both conserved end residues are part of each CDR3. Each record gives: D gene, V gene, clone size, J gene, CDR3 DNA, CDR3 protein. D genes are given only for firm matches. Part of the rows lack a size; the others show once, few, many or a class for expanded clones.

D: TRBD1
V: TRBV6-5
size: NA
J: TRBJ2-7
DNA: TGTGCCAGCAGCTATACTGGGACAGGCCGTACCTACGAGCAGTACTTC
CDR3: CASSYTGTGRTYEQYF

D: TRBD1
V: TRBV28
size: few
J: TRBJ2-4
DNA: TGTGCCAGCAGTTTATATAACAGGGGTGGTGTGGCCAAAAACATTCAGTACTTC
CDR3: CASSLYNRGGVAKNIQYF

D: NA
V: TRBV29-1
size: few
J: TRBJ2-4
DNA: TGCAGCGCCTTAGCGAACGCCAAAAACATTCAGTACTTC
CDR3: CSALANAKNIQYF

D: NA
V: TRBV4-3
size: many
J: TRBJ1-2
DNA: TGCGCCAGCAGCCAAGAACGACAAGTCTATGGCTACACCTTC
CDR3: CASSQERQVYGYTF

D: TRBD2
V: TRBV29-1
size: NA
J: TRBJ2-1
DNA: TGCAGCGTTACTGGGACTAGCGCCTCCGACGAGCAGTTCTTC
CDR3: CSVTGTSASDEQFF

D: TRBD1
V: TRBV15
size: NA
J: TRBJ2-7
DNA: TGTGCCACCAGCAGAGTCCTAACAGGGGGCGCACCCAGCTCCTACGAGCAGTACTTC
CDR3: CATSRVLTGGAPSSYEQYF

D: NA
V: TRBV20-1
size: NA
J: TRBJ2-7
DNA: TGCAGTGCTAGAGATCAAGAGAGGGGAACCTACGAGCAGTACTTC
CDR3: CSARDQERGTYEQYF

D: NA
V: TRBV4-2
size: NA
J: TRBJ1-2
DNA: TGTGCCAGCAGCCAAGATTGGGCAGGCTTCTATGGCTACACCTTC
CDR3: CASSQDWAGFYGYTF

D: NA
V: TRBV5-1
size: NA
J: TRBJ2-3
DNA: TGCGCCAGCAGCTTGGATGCTAGCACAGATACGCAGTATTTT
CDR3: CASSLDASTDTQYF

D: NA
V: TRBV2
size: once
J: TRBJ2-6
DNA: TGTGCCAGCAGGCCGGGACTGGTTGACTCTGGGGCCAACGTCCTGACTTTC
CDR3: CASRPGLVDSGANVLTF

D: NA
V: TRBV5-1
size: NA
J: TRBJ2-1
DNA: TGCGCCAGCAGTATCTCAGGGAATGAGCAGTTCTTC
CDR3: CASSISGNEQFF

D: TRBD2
V: TRBV12-5
size: NA
J: TRBJ2-7
DNA: TGTGCTAGTGGCCCGCGCGGGAGAGATCCCATGTACTCCGAGCAGTACTTC
CDR3: CASGPRGRDPMYSEQYF

D: NA
V: TRBV5-1
size: NA
J: TRBJ2-1
DNA: TGCGCCAGCAGCCGTGGAGGGGGAGGCAATGAGCAGTTCTTC
CDR3: CASSRGGGGNEQFF

D: TRBD1
V: TRBV7-2
size: few
J: TRBJ1-2
DNA: TGTGCCAGCAGTATCAGGGGGCGCCTCTATGGCTACACCTTC
CDR3: CASSIRGRLYGYTF

D: NA
V: TRBV20-1
size: NA
J: TRBJ2-2
DNA: TGCAGTGCCAGATTATACGGGGAGCTGTTTTTT
CDR3: CSARLYGELFF

D: TRBD1
V: TRBV6-1
size: NA
J: TRBJ1-4
DNA: TGTGCCAGCAGTGAAGCGTCCGGGACAGCTAATGAAAAACTGTTTTTT
CDR3: CASSEASGTANEKLFF

D: NA
V: TRBV11-2
size: NA
J: TRBJ2-5
DNA: TGTGCCAGCAGCCCGTGGCGAGGGGACCAAGAGACCCAGTACTTC
CDR3: CASSPWRGDQETQYF

D: TRBD1
V: TRBV5-1
size: NA
J: TRBJ1-4
DNA: TGCGCCAGCAGCTCGGAACAGGGGTTTGGGGAAAAACTGTTTTTT
CDR3: CASSSEQGFGEKLFF

D: NA
V: TRBV7-9
size: few
J: TRBJ1-2
DNA: TGTGCCAGCAGCTTCCCTCTTTTGGGGTCTGACTATGGCTACACCTTC
CDR3: CASSFPLLGSDYGYTF

D: NA
V: TRBV28
size: NA
J: TRBJ1-2
DNA: TGTGCCAGCAGTTGGGCGGGGCAAAACGATGGCTACACCTTC
CDR3: CASSWAGQNDGYTF

D: NA
V: TRBV12-3/TRBV12-4
size: few
J: TRBJ2-1
DNA: TGTGCCAGCAGTTATCATGAGCAGTTCTTC
CDR3: CASSYHEQFF

D: NA
V: TRBV5-1
size: NA
J: TRBJ2-7
DNA: TGCGCCAGCAGCGCATCCGGGACAACCGCCCCCTACGAGCAGTACTTC
CDR3: CASSASGTTAPYEQYF

D: TRBD1
V: TRBV6-2/TRBV6-3
size: NA
J: TRBJ2-2
DNA: TGTGCCAGCACCGGGGACAGGGGGCGGACCGGGGAGCTGTTTTTT
CDR3: CASTGDRGRTGELFF

D: NA
V: TRBV5-1
size: NA
J: TRBJ2-5
DNA: TGCGCCAGCAGCTGGGGATCAGGGTTACAGCAGTACTTC
CDR3: CASSWGSGLQQYF

D: TRBD1
V: TRBV9
size: NA
J: TRBJ2-1
DNA: TGTGCCAGCAGCGACCGGGACAGAACATACAATGAGCAGTTCTTC
CDR3: CASSDRDRTYNEQFF

D: NA
V: TRBV9
size: NA
J: TRBJ2-1
DNA: TGTGCCAGCAGCCCCCGTACAGCGGAACAGTTCTTC
CDR3: CASSPRTAEQFF

D: NA
V: TRBV15
size: few
J: TRBJ2-3
DNA: TGTGCCACCAGCAGAACCCCCCGCGGGGCTAGCACATATACGCAGTATTTT
CDR3: CATSRTPRGASTYTQYF

D: NA
V: TRBV4-1
size: NA
J: TRBJ2-4
DNA: TGCGCCAGCAGCCAAGGAGGAACGGACTATCTAGCCAAAAACATTCAGTACTTC
CDR3: CASSQGGTDYLAKNIQYF

D: TRBD2
V: TRBV12-3/TRBV12-4
size: NA
J: TRBJ2-2
DNA: TGTGCCAGCAGGATAGGGGGACTAGCGTTGACCGGGGAGCTGTTTTTT
CDR3: CASRIGGLALTGELFF

D: TRBD2
V: TRBV4-2
size: few
J: TRBJ2-7
DNA: TGTGCCAGCAGCCAAGATGAGGCCACTAGCGGGAGTTCTTACGAGCAGTACTTC
CDR3: CASSQDEATSGSSYEQYF

D: NA
V: TRBV7-2
size: NA
J: TRBJ2-1
DNA: TGTGCCAGCAGCTTGAGAGGAGTCTATGAGCAGTTCTTC
CDR3: CASSLRGVYEQFF

D: NA
V: TRBV7-2
size: NA
J: TRBJ2-5
DNA: TGTGCCAGCACAGTCGACGGACAAGGAATTTACCAAGAGACCCAGTACTTC
CDR3: CASTVDGQGIYQETQYF

D: NA
V: TRBV7-3
size: NA
J: TRBJ2-6
DNA: TGTGCCAGCAGCTTATTCGCCGGGATCTCTGGGGCCAACGTCCTGACTTTC
CDR3: CASSLFAGISGANVLTF

D: TRBD1
V: TRBV28
size: NA
J: TRBJ2-5
DNA: TGTGCCAGCAGTTCAATCCTTAGGACAGGGAAAGAAGAGACCCAGTACTTC
CDR3: CASSSILRTGKEETQYF

D: NA
V: TRBV15
size: NA
J: TRBJ2-7
DNA: TGTGCCACCAGCAGAGATAAAGGGGCGTCACGATACGAGCAGTACTTC
CDR3: CATSRDKGASRYEQYF

D: NA
V: TRBV20-1
size: once
J: TRBJ1-5
DNA: TGCAGCACAGGGCAGCGTCAGCCCCAGCATTTT
CDR3: CSTGQRQPQHF

D: NA
V: TRBV18
size: NA
J: TRBJ2-1
DNA: TGTGCCAGCTCACCTCTTCGGGACGGCTACAATGAGCAGTTCTTC
CDR3: CASSPLRDGYNEQFF

D: NA
V: TRBV6-6
size: many
J: TRBJ1-2
DNA: TGTGCCAGCAGCACAAGGGAGGACTATGGCTACACCTTC
CDR3: CASSTREDYGYTF

D: NA
V: TRBV12-3/TRBV12-4
size: NA
J: TRBJ2-7
DNA: TGTGCCAGCAGTTCTAAGTTGGGATTTCCCTACGAGCAGTACTTC
CDR3: CASSSKLGFPYEQYF

D: NA
V: TRBV3-1
size: NA
J: TRBJ2-3
DNA: TGTGCCAGCAGCCAAGATCTTCGGGGGACTGGCACAGATACGCAGTATTTT
CDR3: CASSQDLRGTGTDTQYF